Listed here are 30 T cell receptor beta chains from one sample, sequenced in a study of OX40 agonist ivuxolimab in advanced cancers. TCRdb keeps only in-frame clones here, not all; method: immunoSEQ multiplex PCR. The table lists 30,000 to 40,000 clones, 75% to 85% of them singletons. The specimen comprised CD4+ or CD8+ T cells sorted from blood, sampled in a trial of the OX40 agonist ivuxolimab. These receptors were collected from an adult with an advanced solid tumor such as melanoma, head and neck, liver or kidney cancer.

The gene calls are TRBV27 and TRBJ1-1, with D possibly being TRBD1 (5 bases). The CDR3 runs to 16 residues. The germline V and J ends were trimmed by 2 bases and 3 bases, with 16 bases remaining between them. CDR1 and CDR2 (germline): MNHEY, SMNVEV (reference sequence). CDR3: CASSLVRGMGDTEAFF. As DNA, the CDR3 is TGTGCCAGCAGTTTAGTAAGGGGCATGGGGGACACTGAAGCTTTCTTT.

CDR3 protein: CASSTPSTGGEETQYF. The CDR3 DNA reads TGTGCCAGCAGCACCCCGTCGACAGGGGGCGAGGAGACCCAGTACTTC. This chain uses TRBV7-9 with TRBJ2-5, with 10 positions matching TRBD1. V was pared by 5 bases and J by 5 bases, with 11 bases of the junction left unmatched. CDR1 is SEHNR, CDR2 FQNEAQ, per germline (reference sequence). The CDR3 loop spans 16 amino acids. The full variable domain, its missing parts supplied by reference TRBV7-9 and TRBJ2-5, is DTGVSQNPRHKITKRGQNVTFRCDPISEHNRLYWYRQTLGQGPEFLTYFQNEAQLEKSRLLSDRFSAERPKGSFSTLEIQRTEQGDSAMYLCASSTPSTGGEETQYFGPGTRLLVL.

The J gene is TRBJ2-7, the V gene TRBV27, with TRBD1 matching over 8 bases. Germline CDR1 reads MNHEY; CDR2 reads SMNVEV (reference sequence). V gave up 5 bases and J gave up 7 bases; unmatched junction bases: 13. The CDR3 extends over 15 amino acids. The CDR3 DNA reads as TGTGCCAGCAGTGTAAACAGGGGGATGGCTTATGAGCAGTACTTC. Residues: CASSVNRGMAYEQYF.

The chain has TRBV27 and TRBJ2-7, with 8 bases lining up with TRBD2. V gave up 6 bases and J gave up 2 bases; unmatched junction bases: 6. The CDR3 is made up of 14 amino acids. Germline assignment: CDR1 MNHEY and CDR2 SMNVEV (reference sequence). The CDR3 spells CASSPGGEAYEQYF. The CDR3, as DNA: TGTGCCAGCAGCCCGGGGGGGGAAGCCTACGAGCAGTACTTC.

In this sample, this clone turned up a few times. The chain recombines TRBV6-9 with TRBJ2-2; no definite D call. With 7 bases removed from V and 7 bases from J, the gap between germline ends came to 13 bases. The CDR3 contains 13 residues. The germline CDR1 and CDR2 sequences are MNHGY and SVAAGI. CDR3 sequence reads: CASTLNENGELFF. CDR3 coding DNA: TGTGCCAGCACCTTGAATGAGAACGGGGAGCTGTTTTTT.

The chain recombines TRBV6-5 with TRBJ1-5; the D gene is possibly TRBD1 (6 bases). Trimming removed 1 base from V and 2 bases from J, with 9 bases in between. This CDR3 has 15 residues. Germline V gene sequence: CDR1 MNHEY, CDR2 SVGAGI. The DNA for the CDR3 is TGTGCCAGCAGTTACTACGGGGGCGGCAATCAGCCCCAGCATTTT. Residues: CASSYYGGGNQPQHF.

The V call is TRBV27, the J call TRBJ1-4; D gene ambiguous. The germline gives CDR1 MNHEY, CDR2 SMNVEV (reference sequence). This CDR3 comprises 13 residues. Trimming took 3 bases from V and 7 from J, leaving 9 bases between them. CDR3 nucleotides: TGTGCCAGCAGTTTTACGCCGGCTGAAAAACTGTTTTTT. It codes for CASSFTPAEKLFF.

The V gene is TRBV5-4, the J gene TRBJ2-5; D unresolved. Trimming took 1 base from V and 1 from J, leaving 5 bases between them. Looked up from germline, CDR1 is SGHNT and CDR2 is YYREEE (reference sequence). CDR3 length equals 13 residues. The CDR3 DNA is TGTGCCAGCAGCTTGCCTTTCCAAGAGACCCAGTACTTC. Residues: CASSLPFQETQYF.

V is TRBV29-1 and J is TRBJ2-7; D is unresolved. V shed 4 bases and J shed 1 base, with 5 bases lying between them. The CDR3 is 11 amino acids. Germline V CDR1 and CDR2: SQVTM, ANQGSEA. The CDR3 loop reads CSVAASYEQYF. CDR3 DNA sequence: TGCAGCGTTGCAGCATCCTACGAGCAGTACTTC.

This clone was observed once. CDR3 loop: CASSLPGGTYEQYF. In nucleotides, the CDR3 is TGTGCCAGCAGCCTACCCGGGGGAACCTACGAGCAGTACTTC. The chain employs TRBV7-3 and TRBJ2-7; a weak D match, TRBD2 (6 bases). There are 14 residues in the CDR3. Germline values: CDR1 SGHTA, CDR2 FQGTGA. Between the trimmed V and J ends, which lost 5 bases and 2 bases, there was a span of 13 bases.

DNA for the CDR3: TGTGCCAGTAGGACTAGCGGGAGCTACAATGAGCAGTTCTTC. Protein sequence: CASRTSGSYNEQFF. The chain couples TRBV19 to TRBJ2-1, with 12 positions matching TRBD2. V was pared by 6 bases and J by 3 bases, with 0 bases of the junction left unmatched. The CDR3 is made up of 14 amino acids. The V gene's germline CDR1 is LNHDA and CDR2 SQIVND (reference sequence).

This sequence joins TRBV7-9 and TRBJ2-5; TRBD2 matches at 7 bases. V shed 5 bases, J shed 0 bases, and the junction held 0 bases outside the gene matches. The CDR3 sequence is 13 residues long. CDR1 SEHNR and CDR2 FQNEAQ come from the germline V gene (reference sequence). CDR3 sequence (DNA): TGTGCCAGCAGCGGGAGGGACCAAGAGACCCAGTACTTC. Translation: CASSGRDQETQYF.

As DNA, the CDR3 is TGTGCCAGCAGCTCGCCCTCCTCGGCTAACTATGGCTACACCTTC. Translated, it gives CASSSPSSANYGYTF. V and J are TRBV5-6 and TRBJ1-2; D remains ambiguous. Trimming removed 3 bases from V and 0 bases from J, with 12 bases in between. This CDR3 has 15 residues. Germline loops: CDR1 SGHDT, CDR2 YYEEEE.

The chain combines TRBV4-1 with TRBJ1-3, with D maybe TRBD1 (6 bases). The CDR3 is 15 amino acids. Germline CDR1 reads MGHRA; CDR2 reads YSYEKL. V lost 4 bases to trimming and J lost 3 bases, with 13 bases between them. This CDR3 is CASSPQGFDGNTIYF. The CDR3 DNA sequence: TGCGCCAGCAGCCCACAGGGTTTTGATGGAAACACCATATATTTT.

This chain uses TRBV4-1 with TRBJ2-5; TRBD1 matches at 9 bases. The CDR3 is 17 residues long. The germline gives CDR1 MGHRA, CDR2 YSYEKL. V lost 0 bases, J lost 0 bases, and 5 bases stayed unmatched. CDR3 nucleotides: TGCGCCAGCAGCCAAGACCCCGGGACAGGGCACCAAGAGACCCAGTACTTC. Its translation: CASSQDPGTGHQETQYF.

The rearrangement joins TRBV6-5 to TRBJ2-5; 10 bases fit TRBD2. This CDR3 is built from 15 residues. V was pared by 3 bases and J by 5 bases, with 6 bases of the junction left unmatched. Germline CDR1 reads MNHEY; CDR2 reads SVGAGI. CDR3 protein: CASSYTSGGAETQYF. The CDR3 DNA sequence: TGTGCCAGCAGTTATACCAGCGGGGGGGCTGAGACCCAGTACTTC.

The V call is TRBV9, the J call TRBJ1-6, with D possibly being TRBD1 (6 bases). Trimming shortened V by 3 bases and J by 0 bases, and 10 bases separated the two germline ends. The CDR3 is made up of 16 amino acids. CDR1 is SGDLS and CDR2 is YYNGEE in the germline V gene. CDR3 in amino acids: CASSEEDSSYNSPLHF. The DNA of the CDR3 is TGTGCCAGCAGCGAGGAGGACAGCTCCTATAATTCACCCCTCCACTTT.

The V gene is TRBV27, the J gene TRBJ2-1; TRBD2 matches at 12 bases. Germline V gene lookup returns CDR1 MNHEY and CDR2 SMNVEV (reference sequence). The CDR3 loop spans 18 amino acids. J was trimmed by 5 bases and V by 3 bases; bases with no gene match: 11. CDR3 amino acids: CASSLPPLLAGGHNEQFF. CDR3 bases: TGTGCCAGCAGTTTGCCCCCTTTACTAGCGGGGGGACACAATGAGCAGTTCTTC.

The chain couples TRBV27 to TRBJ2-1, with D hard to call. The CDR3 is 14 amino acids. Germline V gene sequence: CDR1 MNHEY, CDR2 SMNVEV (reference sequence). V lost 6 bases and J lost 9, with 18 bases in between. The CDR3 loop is CASRDLVQHSEQFF. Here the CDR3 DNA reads TGTGCCAGCAGGGATCTAGTTCAGCATAGTGAGCAGTTCTTC.

The CDR3 reads CASSQVIGVMNTEAFF. The CDR3, as DNA: TGCGCCAGCAGCCAAGTTATCGGGGTGATGAACACTGAAGCTTTCTTT. This chain joins TRBV4-3 and TRBJ1-1; D call uncertain. CDR1 is LGHNA, CDR2 YSLEER, per germline. Trimming stripped 1 base from V and 0 bases from J, with 12 bases between. The CDR3 is 16 amino acids.

CDR3: CASSITAGDQIYNEQFF. The CDR3 DNA is TGTGCCAGTAGTATTACGGCGGGGGATCAAATTTACAATGAGCAGTTCTTC. The chain employs TRBV19 and TRBJ2-1, with 7 nucleotides matching TRBD2. Germline V gene lookup returns CDR1 LNHDA and CDR2 SQIVND (reference sequence). This CDR3 spans 17 amino acids. The ends lost 3 bases at V and 4 bases at J; junction bases unmatched: 12.

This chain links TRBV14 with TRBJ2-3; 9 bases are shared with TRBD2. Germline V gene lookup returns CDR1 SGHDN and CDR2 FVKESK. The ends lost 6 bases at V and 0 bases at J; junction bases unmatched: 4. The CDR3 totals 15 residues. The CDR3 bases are TGTGCCAGCAGGACTAGCGGCACTAGCACAGATACGCAGTATTTT. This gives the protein CASRTSGTSTDTQYF.

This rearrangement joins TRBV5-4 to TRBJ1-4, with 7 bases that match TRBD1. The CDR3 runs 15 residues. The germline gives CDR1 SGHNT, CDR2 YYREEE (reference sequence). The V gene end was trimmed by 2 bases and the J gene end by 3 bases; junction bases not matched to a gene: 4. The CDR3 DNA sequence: TGTGCCAGCAGCTTTCAGGGGGAACCTAATGAAAAACTGTTTTTT. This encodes CASSFQGEPNEKLFF.

CDR3 loop: CASRDPAESSYEQYF. In nucleotides, the CDR3 is TGTGCCAGCAGGGACCCAGCGGAAAGCTCCTACGAGCAGTACTTC. This chain connects TRBV2 to TRBJ2-7, with a weak D call TRBD2 (5 bases). The germline gives CDR1 SNHLY, CDR2 FYNNEI. There are 15 residues in the CDR3. The V gene lost 6 bases and the J gene lost 0 bases, with 15 bases spanning the gap.

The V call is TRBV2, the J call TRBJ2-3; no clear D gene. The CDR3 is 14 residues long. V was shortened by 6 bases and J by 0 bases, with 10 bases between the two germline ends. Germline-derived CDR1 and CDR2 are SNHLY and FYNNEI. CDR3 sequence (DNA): TGTGCCAGCAGCCCGGAAGCTAGCACAGATACGCAGTATTTT. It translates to CASSPEASTDTQYF.

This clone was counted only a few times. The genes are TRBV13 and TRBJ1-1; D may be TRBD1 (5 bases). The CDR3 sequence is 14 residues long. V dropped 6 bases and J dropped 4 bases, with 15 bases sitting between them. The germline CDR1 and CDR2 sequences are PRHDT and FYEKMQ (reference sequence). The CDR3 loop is CASRQRGGVTEAFF. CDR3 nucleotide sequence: TGTGCCAGCAGGCAACGTGGGGGGGTCACTGAAGCTTTCTTT.

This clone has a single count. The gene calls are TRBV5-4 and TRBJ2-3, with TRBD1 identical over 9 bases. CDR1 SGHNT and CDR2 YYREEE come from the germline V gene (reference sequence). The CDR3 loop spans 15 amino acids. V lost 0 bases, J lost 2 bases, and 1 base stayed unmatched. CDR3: CASSLGTGATDTQYF. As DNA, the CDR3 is TGTGCCAGCAGCTTGGGGACAGGGGCCACAGATACGCAGTATTTT.

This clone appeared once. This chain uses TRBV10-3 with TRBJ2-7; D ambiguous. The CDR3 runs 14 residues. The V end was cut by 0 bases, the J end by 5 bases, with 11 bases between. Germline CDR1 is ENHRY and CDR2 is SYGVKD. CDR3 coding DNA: TGTGCCATCAGTGAGTCGCGACCGCTCGACGAGCAGTACTTC. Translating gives CAISESRPLDEQYF.

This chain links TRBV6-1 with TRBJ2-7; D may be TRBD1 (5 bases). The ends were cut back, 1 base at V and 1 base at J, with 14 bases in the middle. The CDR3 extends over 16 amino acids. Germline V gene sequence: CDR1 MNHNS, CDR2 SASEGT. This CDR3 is CASSEGGQGGSYEQYF. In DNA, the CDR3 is TGTGCCAGCAGTGAAGGAGGCCAGGGTGGGTCCTACGAGCAGTACTTC.

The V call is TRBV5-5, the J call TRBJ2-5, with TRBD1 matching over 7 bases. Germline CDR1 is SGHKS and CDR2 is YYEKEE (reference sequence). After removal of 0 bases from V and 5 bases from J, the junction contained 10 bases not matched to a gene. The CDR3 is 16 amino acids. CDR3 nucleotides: TGTGCCAGCAGCTTGGGGCCATCAGGGGGTTTGGAGACCCAGTACTTC. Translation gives CASSLGPSGGLETQYF.